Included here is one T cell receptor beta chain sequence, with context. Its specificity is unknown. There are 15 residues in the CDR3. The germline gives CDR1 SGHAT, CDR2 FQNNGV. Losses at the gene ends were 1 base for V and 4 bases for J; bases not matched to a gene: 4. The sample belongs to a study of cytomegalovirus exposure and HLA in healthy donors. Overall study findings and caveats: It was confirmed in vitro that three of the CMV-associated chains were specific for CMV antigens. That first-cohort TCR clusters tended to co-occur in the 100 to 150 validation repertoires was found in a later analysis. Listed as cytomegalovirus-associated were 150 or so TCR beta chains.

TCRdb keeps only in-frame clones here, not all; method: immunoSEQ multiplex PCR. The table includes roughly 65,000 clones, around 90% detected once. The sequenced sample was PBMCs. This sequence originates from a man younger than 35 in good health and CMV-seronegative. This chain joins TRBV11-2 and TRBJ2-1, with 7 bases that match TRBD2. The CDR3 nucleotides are TGTGCCAGCAGCTTAGCCAGCGGGGTTTACAATGAGCAGTTCTTC. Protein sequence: CASSLASGVYNEQFF.